This T cell receptor (beta chain) was identified in a study of T cells of healthy individuals. This clonotype came up many times. The CDR3 is 14 amino acids. The V gene lost 6 bases and the J gene lost 14 bases, with 23 bases spanning the gap. Germline CDR1 MNHEY, CDR2 SMNVEV (reference sequence). TCRdb reprocessed the 5' RACE reads via MiXCR and lists one record per CDR3 protein. The sample records 90,000 to 100,000 distinct CDR3 sequences, roughly 15% being singletons. This receptor was identified in a human donor in good health. This chain connects TRBV27 to TRBJ2-1; D may be TRBD2 (5 bases). Here the CDR3 reads CASREHRGSGLKFF. The CDR3 nucleotides read TGTGCCAGCAGGGAACATCGGGGTTCGGGGTTAAAGTTCTTC.